The rows below give T cell receptor beta chains drawn from one sample of a study of T cells in Graves' hyperthyroidism and ophthalmopathy. MiXCR was run by TCRdb on the multiplex PCR reads, yielding one entry per CDR3 protein. Of approximately 260,000 distinct CDR3 sequences listed, 15% were seen once; the top ten hold about 33%. The sample was blood. These receptors all come from a woman in her 50s with Graves' hyperthyroidism that later progressed to Graves' ophthalmopathy. Each CDR3 is given with its conserved first and last residue. The D gene is left open where the match is weak. Some rows have no size entry. The others give once, few or many, or a class for an expanded clone.

CDR3: CASRASPNEQFF; DNA: TGTGCCAGCAGGGCTAGCCCCAATGAGCAGTTCTTC; size: NA; D: NA; J: TRBJ2-1; V: TRBV6-1
CDR3: CASSLGTSGREQYF; DNA: TGCGCCAGCAGCTTAGGGACTAGCGGGCGCGAGCAGTACTTC; size: NA; D: TRBD2; J: TRBJ2-7; V: TRBV5-1
CDR3: CASSEPSPGQESYNEQFF; DNA: TGTGCCAGCAGTGAACCGTCCCCGGGACAGGAGTCCTACAATGAGCAGTTCTTC; size: many; D: TRBD1; J: TRBJ2-1; V: TRBV2
CDR3: CASSQVGFTGELFF; DNA: TGTGCCAGCAGCCAAGTGGGATTCACCGGGGAGCTGTTTTTT; size: many; D: NA; J: TRBJ2-2; V: TRBV3-1
CDR3: CASSFSGVEAFF; DNA: TGCGCCAGCAGCTTTTCGGGGGTTGAAGCTTTCTTT; size: many; D: NA; J: TRBJ1-1; V: TRBV5-1
CDR3: CASSLRLAGVNEQFF; DNA: TGTGCCAGCAGCTTGCGTCTAGCGGGAGTCAATGAGCAGTTCTTC; size: many; D: TRBD2; J: TRBJ2-1; V: TRBV5-6
CDR3: CAWSPAGWAYEQYF; DNA: TGTGCCTGGAGTCCAGCGGGGTGGGCCTACGAGCAGTACTTC; size: NA; D: TRBD2; J: TRBJ2-7; V: TRBV30
CDR3: CASSRTGLVQPQHF; DNA: TGTGCCAGTAGTAGGACAGGCTTAGTACAGCCCCAGCATTTT; size: few; D: TRBD1; J: TRBJ1-5; V: TRBV19
CDR3: CASSVRWSEQFF; DNA: TGTGCCAGCAGCGTAAGATGGAGTGAGCAGTTCTTC; size: few; D: NA; J: TRBJ2-1; V: TRBV9
CDR3: CSARSGPLNTEAFF; DNA: TGCAGTGCTAGGTCGGGACCGCTGAACACTGAAGCTTTCTTT; size: many; D: NA; J: TRBJ1-1; V: TRBV20-1
CDR3: CASSQDPLAFDETQYF; DNA: TGTGCCAGCAGCCAAGACCCTCTAGCTTTCGATGAGACCCAGTACTTC; size: many; D: NA; J: TRBJ2-5; V: TRBV3-1
CDR3: CASSLGGLAGGTYNEQFF; DNA: TGTGCCAGCAGCTTGGGCGGACTAGCGGGAGGGACCTACAATGAGCAGTTCTTC; size: once; D: TRBD2; J: TRBJ2-1; V: TRBV7-9
CDR3: CASSSRPGATNEKLFF; DNA: TGCGCCAGCAGCTCCCGCCCAGGTGCAACTAATGAAAAACTGTTTTTT; size: NA; D: NA; J: TRBJ1-4; V: TRBV5-1
CDR3: CASSSLGLASRHFFQYF; DNA: TGTGCCAGCAGTTCCCTCGGACTAGCGTCTCGTCACTTTTTTCAGTACTTC; size: NA; D: TRBD2; J: TRBJ2-4; V: TRBV28
CDR3: CASSPNNRDGYTF; DNA: TGTGCCAGCTCACCGAATAACAGGGATGGCTACACCTTC; size: many; D: NA; J: TRBJ1-2; V: TRBV18
CDR3: CASSNPAGSSGQNTGELFF; DNA: TGCGCCAGCAGCAACCCCGCGGGGTCTAGCGGGCAGAACACCGGGGAGCTGTTTTTT; size: NA; D: TRBD2; J: TRBJ2-2; V: TRBV5-1